This is a list of T cell receptor beta chains from one sample in a study of CXCR3-negative and CXCR3-positive naive CD8 T cells. TCRdb re-called the 5' RACE reads, yielding one record per CDR3 amino acid sequence without DNA. Across some 50,000 distinct CDR3 sequences, the top ten clones capture about 1.6% of the sample. What was sequenced was naive CXCR3- CD8+ T cells from blood. The source of these receptors is a human donor in good health. Some clones in this sample may be carry-over from other donors' samples. Both conserved end residues are part of each CDR3. Each record gives: J gene, V gene, CDR3 protein.

TRBJ1-2,TRBV29-1,CSVDRRWDYGYTF
TRBJ2-5,TRBV5-4,CASSSYSGRDQETQYF
TRBJ1-1,TRBV27,CASTSIAWGAEAFF
TRBJ2-7,TRBV29-1,CSVEPGVRYEQYF
TRBJ2-1,TRBV6-6,CASKVGNEQFF
TRBJ2-7,TRBV5-1,CASSAGQGNYEQYF
TRBJ1-1,TRBV19,CASTHRPEGTEAFF
TRBJ2-3,TRBV7-6,CATKGLELLGTDTQYF
TRBJ2-7,TRBV5-6,CASSSPYEQYF
TRBJ2-3,TRBV5-1,CASSPGQGSDTQYF
TRBJ2-3,TRBV21-1,CASSIRRDRVFDTDTQYF
TRBJ2-1,TRBV6-2/TRBV6-3,CASSHSLGSANEQFF
TRBJ2-5,TRBV5-1,CASTRYLPRQETQYF
TRBJ2-7,TRBV20-1,CSADSGSPHEQYF
TRBJ1-5,TRBV6-2/TRBV6-3,CASSSGQGYNQPQHF
TRBJ2-3,TRBV27,CASSWAPGWDLDTQYF
TRBJ2-1,TRBV12-3/TRBV12-4,CASSPSRASGNEQFF